This entry is about one T cell receptor beta chain. Its antigen is unknown. At survey level, the immunoSEQ assay was run in its v3.0 version. Produced via immunoSEQ multiplex PCR; TCRdb's table is partial and in-frame only. The sample has around 19,000 clones; about 90% are singletons. The entry originates in a study of long-term antiretroviral therapy in people with HIV. Study conclusions and caveats: Collection of the blood took place between about 2004 and 2018. The ART regimens in use then may have been less effective than current ones. Spans of CDR3 length were tighter for HIV repertoires than for controls.

The CDR3 has 14 amino acids. Deletions cut 3 bases from V and 5 bases from J, with 10 bases between. Germline CDR1 reads MNHNS; CDR2 reads SASEGT. The chain carries TRBV6-1 and TRBJ2-2, with D unclear. The TCR was taken from a woman aged 50 to 60 with HIV. The sequenced sample was unsorted PBMCs, obtained approximately 2.5 years after starting antiretroviral therapy. CDR3 nucleotides: TGTGCCAGCAGTGATGACTTCTGGACCGGGGAGCTGTTTTTT. Its translation: CASSDDFWTGELFF.